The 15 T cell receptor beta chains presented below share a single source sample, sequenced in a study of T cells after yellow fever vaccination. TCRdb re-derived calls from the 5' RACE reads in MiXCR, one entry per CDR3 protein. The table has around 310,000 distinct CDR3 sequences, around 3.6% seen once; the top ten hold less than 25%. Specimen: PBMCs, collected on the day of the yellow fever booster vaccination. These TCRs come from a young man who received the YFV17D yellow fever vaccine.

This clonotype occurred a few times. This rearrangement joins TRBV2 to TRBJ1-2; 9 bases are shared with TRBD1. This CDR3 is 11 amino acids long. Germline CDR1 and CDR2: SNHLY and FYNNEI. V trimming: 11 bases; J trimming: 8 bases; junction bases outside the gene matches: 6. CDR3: CAARTGEGYTF. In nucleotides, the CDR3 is TGTGCCGCCCGGACAGGGGAAGGCTACACCTTC.

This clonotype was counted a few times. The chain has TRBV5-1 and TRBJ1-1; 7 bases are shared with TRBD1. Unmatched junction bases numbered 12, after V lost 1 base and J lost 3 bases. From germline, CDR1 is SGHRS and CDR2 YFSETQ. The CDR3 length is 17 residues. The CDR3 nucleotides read TGCGCCAGCAGCTTGAACACTCTCGGACAGGTTTACACTGAAGCTTTCTTT. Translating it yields CASSLNTLGQVYTEAFF.

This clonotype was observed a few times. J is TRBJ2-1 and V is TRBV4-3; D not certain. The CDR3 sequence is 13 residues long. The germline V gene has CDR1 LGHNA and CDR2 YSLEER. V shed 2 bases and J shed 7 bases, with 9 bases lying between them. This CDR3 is CASSQSRPNEQFF. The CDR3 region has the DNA TGCGCCAGCAGCCAATCCAGGCCTAATGAGCAGTTCTTC.

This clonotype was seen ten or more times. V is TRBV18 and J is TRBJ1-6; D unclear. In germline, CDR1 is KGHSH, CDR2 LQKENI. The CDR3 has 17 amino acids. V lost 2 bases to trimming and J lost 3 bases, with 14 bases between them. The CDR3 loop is CASSPSSPGLYNSPLHF. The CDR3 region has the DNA TGTGCCAGCTCACCATCGTCTCCGGGTCTCTATAATTCACCCCTCCACTTT.

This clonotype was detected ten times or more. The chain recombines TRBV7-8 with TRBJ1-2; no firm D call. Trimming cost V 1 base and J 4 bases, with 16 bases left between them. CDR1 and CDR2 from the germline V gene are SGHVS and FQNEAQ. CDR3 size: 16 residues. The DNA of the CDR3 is TGTGCCAGCAGCTTAGAGGGTGTAGGCACGTCCTATGGCTACACCTTC. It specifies CASSLEGVGTSYGYTF.

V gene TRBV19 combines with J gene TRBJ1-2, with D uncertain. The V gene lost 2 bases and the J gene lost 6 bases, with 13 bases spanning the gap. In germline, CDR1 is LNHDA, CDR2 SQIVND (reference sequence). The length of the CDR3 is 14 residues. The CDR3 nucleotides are TGTGCCAGTAGTATACCCCTGGGAGTGGATGGCTACACCTTC. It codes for CASSIPLGVDGYTF. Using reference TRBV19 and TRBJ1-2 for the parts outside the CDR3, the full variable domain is DGGITQSPKYLFRKEGQNVTLSCEQNLNHDAMYWYRQDPGQGLRLIYYSQIVNDFQKGDIAEGYSVSREKKESFPLTVTSAQKNPTAFYLCASSIPLGVDGYTFGSGTRLTVV.

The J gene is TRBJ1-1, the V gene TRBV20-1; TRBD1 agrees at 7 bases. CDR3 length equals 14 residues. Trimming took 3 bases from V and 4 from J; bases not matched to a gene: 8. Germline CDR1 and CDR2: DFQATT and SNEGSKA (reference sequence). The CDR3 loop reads CSARGVNRGTEAFF. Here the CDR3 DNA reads TGCAGTGCTAGGGGGGTAAACAGGGGCACTGAAGCTTTCTTT.

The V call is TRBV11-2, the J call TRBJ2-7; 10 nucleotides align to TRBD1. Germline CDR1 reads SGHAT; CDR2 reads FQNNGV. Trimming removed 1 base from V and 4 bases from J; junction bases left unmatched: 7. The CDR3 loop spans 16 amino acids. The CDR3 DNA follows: TGTGCCAGCAGCTTAGCACCGGGACAGGGGCAATACGAGCAGTACTTC. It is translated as CASSLAPGQGQYEQYF.

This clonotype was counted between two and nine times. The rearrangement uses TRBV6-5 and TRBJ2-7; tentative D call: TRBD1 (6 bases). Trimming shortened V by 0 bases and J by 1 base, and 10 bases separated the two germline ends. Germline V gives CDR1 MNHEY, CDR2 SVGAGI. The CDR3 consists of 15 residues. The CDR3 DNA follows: TGTGCCAGCAGTTACTCGGCAGGGGTATCCTACGAGCAGTACTTC. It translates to CASSYSAGVSYEQYF.

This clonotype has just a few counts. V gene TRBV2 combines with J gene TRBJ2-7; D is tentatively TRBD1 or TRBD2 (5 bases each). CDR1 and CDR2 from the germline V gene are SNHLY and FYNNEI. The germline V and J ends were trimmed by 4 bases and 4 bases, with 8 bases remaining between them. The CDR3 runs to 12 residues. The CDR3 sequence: CASSVGEYEQYV. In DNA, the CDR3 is TGTGCCAGCAGTGTGGGGGAGTACGAGCAGTACGTC.

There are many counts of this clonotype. The CDR3 sequence: CASSSGGENYEQYV. The CDR3 nucleotides are TGTGCCAGCAGCTCAGGGGGGGAAAACTACGAGCAGTACGTC. J is TRBJ2-7 and V is TRBV7-9, with D perhaps assigned TRBD1 or TRBD2 (7 bases each). V lost 4 bases to trimming and J lost 3 bases, with 13 bases between them. Germline CDR1 and CDR2: SEHNR and FQNEAQ (reference sequence). There are 14 residues in the CDR3.

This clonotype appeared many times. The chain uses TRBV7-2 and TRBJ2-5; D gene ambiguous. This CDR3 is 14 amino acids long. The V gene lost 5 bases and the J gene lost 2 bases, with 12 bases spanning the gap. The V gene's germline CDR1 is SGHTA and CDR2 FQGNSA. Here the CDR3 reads CASSPPGWQETQYF. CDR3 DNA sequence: TGTGCCAGCAGCCCACCGGGTTGGCAAGAGACCCAGTACTTC.

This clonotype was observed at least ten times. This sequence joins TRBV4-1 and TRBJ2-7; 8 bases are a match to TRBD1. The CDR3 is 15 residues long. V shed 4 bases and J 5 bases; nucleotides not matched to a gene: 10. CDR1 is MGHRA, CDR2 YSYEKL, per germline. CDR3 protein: CASSLLGQGPHEQYF. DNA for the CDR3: TGCGCCAGCAGCCTCCTCGGACAGGGCCCCCACGAGCAGTACTTC.

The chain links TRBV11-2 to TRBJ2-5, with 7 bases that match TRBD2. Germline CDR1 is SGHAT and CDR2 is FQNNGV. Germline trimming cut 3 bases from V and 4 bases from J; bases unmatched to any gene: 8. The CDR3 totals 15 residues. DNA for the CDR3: TGTGCCAGCAGCTTTCAAGCGGGACCTGGAGAGACCCAGTACTTC. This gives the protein CASSFQAGPGETQYF.

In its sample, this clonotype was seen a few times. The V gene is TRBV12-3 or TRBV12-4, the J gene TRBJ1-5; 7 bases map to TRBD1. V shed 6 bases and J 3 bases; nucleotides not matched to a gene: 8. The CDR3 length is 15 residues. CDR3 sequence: CASRSTGALNQPQHF. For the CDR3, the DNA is TGTGCCAGCAGGTCCACAGGGGCCCTCAATCAGCCCCAGCATTTT.